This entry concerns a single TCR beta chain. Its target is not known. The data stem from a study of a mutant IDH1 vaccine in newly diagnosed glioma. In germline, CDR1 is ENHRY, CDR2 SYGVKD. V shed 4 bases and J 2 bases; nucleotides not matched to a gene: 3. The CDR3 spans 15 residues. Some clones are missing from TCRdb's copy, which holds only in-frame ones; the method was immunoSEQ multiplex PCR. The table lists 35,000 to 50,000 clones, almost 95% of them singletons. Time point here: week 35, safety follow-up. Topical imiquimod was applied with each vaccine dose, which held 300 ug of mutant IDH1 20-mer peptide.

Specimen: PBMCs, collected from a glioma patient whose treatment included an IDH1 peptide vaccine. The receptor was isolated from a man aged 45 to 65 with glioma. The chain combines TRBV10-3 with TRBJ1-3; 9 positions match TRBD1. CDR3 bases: TGTGCCATCAGTGGACGACAGGGGGCTGGAAACACCATATATTTT. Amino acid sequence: CAISGRQGAGNTIYF.